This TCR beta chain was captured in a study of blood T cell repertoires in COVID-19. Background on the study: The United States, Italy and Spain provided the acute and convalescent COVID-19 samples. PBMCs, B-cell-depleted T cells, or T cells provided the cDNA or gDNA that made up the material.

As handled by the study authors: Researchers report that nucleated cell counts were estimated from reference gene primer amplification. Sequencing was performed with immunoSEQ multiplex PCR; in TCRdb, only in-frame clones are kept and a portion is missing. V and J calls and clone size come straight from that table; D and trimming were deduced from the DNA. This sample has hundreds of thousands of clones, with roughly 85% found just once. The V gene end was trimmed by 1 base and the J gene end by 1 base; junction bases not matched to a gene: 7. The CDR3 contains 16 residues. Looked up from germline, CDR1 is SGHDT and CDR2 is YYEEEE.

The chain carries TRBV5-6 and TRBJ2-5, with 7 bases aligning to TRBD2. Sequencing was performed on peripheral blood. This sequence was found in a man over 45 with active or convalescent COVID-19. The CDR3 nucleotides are TGTGCCAGCAGCTTGTGGGGCCCTAGCGGCCAAGAGACCCAGTACTTC. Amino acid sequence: CASSLWGPSGQETQYF.